The present entry profiles one T cell receptor beta chain with its context. The entry originates in a study of blood T cell repertoires in COVID-19. The wider study: PBMCs, B-cell-depleted T cells, or T cells provided the cDNA or gDNA that made up the material.

Germline V gene data show CDR1 as MNHNY and CDR2 as SVGAGI (reference sequence). CDR3 size: 14 residues. With V trimmed by 5 bases and J by 9 bases, 7 bases remained unmatched. The table came from immunoSEQ multiplex PCR; TCRdb's copy has only in-frame clones and leaves some out. The table shows 150,000 or so clones, with 75% to 90% occurring only once. The sequencing sample was made of PBMCs or T cells enriched from blood (not recorded which). The sequence was obtained from a man aged 50 to 60 who had recovered from COVID-19. The chain carries TRBV6-6 and TRBJ1-6; TRBD1 aligns across 7 bases. CDR3: CASSTDRVGSPLHF. The CDR3 DNA follows: TGTGCCAGCAGTACCGACAGGGTTGGTTCACCCCTCCACTTT.